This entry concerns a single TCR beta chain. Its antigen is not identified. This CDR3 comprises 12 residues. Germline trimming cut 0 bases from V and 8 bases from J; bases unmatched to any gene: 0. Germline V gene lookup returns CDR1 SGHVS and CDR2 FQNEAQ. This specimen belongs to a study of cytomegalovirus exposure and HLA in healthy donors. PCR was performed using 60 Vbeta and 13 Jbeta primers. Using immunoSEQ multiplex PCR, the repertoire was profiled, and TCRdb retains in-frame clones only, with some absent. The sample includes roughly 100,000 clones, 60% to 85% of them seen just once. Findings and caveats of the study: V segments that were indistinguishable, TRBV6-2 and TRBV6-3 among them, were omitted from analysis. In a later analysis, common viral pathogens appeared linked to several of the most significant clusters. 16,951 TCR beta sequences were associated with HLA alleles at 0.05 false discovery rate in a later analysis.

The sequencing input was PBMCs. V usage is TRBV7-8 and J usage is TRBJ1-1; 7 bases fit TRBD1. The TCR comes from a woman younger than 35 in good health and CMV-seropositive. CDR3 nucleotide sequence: TGTGCCAGCAGCTTAGCGACAGGGGAAGCTTTCTTT. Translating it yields CASSLATGEAFF. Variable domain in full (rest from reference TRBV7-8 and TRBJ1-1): GAGVSQSPRYKVAKRGQDVALRCDPISGHVSLFWYQQALGQGPEFLTYFQNEAQLDKSGLPSDRFFAERPEGSVSTLKIQRTQQEDSAVYLCASSLATGEAFFGQGTRLTVV.